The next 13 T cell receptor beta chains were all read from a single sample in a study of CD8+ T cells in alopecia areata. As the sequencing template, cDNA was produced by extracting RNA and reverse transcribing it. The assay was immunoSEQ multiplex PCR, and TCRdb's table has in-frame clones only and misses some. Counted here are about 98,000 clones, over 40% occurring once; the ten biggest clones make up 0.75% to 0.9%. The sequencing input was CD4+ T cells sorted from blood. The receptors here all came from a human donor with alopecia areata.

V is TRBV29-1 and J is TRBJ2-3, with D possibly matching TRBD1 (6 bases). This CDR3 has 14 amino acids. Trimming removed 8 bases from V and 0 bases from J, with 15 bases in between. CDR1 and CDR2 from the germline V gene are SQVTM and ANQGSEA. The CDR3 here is CSIIQGSSTDTQYF. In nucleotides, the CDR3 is TGCAGCATAATTCAGGGGTCTAGCACAGATACGCAGTATTTT.

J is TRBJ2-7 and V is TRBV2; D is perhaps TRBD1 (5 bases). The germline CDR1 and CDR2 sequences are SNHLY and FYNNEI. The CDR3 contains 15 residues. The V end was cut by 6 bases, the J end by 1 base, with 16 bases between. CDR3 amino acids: CASSRPDKGSYEQYF. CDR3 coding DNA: TGTGCCAGCAGCCGCCCCGACAAGGGGTCCTACGAGCAGTACTTC. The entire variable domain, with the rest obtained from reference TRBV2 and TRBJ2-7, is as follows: EPEVTQTPSHQVTQMGQEVILRCVPISNHLYFYWYRQILGQKVEFLVSFYNNEISEKSEIFDDQFSVERPDGSNFTLKIRSTKLEDSAMYFCASSRPDKGSYEQYFGPGTRLTVT.

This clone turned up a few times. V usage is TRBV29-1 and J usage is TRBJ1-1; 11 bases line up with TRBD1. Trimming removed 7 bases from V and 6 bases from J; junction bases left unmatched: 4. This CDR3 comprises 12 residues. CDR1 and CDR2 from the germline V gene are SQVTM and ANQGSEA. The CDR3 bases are TGCAGCGCGGGACAGGGGGTGGCTGAAGCTTTCTTT. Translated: CSAGQGVAEAFF.

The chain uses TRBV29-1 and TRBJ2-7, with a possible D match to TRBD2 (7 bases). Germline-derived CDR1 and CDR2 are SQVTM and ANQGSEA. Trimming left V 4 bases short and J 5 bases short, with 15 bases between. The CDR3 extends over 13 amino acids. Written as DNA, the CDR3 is TGCAGCGTTGGGGCGGGGGCGGTGAACGAGCAGTACTTC. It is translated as CSVGAGAVNEQYF.

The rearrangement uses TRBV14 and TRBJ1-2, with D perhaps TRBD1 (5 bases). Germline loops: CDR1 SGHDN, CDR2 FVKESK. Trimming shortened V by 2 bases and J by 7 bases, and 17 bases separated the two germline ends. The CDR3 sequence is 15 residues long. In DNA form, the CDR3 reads TGTGCCAGCAGCCAAATACCCGACAGTCCCATTGGCTACACCTTC. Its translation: CASSQIPDSPIGYTF.

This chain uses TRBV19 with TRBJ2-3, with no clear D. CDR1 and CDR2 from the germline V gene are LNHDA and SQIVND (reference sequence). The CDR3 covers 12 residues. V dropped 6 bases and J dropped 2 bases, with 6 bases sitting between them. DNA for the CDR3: TGTGCCAGTAGCATGAACACAGATACGCAGTATTTT. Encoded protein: CASSMNTDTQYF.

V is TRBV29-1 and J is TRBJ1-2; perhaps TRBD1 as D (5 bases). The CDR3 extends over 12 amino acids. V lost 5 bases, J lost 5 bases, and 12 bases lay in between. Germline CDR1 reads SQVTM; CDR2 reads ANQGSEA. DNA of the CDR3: TGCAGCGTTTTCAGCCAGGGATATGGCTACACCTTC. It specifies CSVFSQGYGYTF. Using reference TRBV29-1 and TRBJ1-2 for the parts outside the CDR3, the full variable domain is SAVISQKPSRDICQRGTSLTIQCQVDSQVTMMFWYRQQPGQSLTLIATANQGSEATYESGFVIDKFPISRPNLTFSTLTVSNMSPEDSSIYLCSVFSQGYGYTFGSGTRLTVV.

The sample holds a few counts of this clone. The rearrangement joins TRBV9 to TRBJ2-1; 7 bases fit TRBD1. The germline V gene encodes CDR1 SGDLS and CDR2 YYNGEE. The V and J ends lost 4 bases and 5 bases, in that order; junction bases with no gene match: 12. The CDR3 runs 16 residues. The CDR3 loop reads CASSPPGTVPNNEQFF. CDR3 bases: TGTGCCAGCAGCCCACCCGGGACAGTGCCAAACAATGAGCAGTTCTTC.

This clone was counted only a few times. The chain's CDR3 is CSVVPARTEAFF. In DNA, the CDR3 is TGCAGCGTTGTACCGGCGAGAACTGAAGCTTTCTTT. The V gene is TRBV29-1, the J gene TRBJ1-1; D call uncertain. Germline V gene data show CDR1 as SQVTM and CDR2 as ANQGSEA. V lost 4 bases and J 5 bases, leaving 11 bases between the germline ends. The CDR3 extends over 12 amino acids.

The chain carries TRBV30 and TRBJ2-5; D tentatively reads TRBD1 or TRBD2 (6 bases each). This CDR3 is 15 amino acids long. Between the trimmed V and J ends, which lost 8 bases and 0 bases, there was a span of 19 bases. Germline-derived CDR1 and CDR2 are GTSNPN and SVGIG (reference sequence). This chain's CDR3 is CAGGRPRGYQETQYF. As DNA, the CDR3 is TGTGCCGGGGGCCGCCCCCGGGGGTACCAAGAGACCCAGTACTTC.

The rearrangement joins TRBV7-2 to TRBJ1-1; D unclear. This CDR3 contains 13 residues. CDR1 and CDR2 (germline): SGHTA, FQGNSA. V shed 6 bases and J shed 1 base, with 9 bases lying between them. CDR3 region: CASSKQQNTEAFF. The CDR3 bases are TGTGCCAGCAGTAAACAGCAGAACACTGAAGCTTTCTTT.

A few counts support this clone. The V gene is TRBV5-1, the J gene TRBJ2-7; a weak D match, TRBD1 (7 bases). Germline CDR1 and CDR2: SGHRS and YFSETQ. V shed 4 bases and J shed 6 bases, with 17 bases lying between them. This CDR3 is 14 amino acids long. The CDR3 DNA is TGCGCCAGCAGCCTGGGAGACAGGGACTCCGAGCAGTACTTC. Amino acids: CASSLGDRDSEQYF.

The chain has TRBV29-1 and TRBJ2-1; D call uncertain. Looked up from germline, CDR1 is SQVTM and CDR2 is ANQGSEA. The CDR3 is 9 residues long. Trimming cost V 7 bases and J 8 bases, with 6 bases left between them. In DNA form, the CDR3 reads TGCAGCGGGGCCGATGAGCAGTTCTTC. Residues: CSGADEQFF.